Following are 12 T cell receptor beta chains from one sample sequenced in a study of patients and donors after allogeneic stem cell transplantation. TCRdb processed the RT-PCR reads anew with MiXCR; each CDR3 protein has one entry. Altogether about 210,000 distinct CDR3 sequences are present, around 41% being singletons, with the ten largest covering about 9.9%. The specimen sequenced was blood, either unsorted or a sorted T cell fraction (not recorded which). These receptors were obtained from a human donor who was either an allogeneic HSCT recipient or a stem cell or donor lymphocyte infusion donor (not recorded which). It is not recorded whose cells these are; they may come from a transplant donor.

This clonotype has just a few counts. The rearrangement uses TRBV20-1 and TRBJ2-1; tentative D call: TRBD1 (6 bases). CDR1 is DFQATT, CDR2 SNEGSKA, per germline (reference sequence). The germline V and J ends were trimmed by 3 bases and 6 bases, with 9 bases remaining between them. This CDR3 comprises 12 residues. CDR3 amino acids: CSASSGANEQFF. CDR3 nucleotide sequence: TGCAGTGCTAGTTCAGGGGCCAATGAGCAGTTCTTC.

In this sample, this clonotype turned up a few times. The chain recombines TRBV5-1 with TRBJ2-3; no definite D call. From germline, CDR1 is SGHRS and CDR2 YFSETQ. The ends were cut back, 0 bases at V and 0 bases at J, with 20 bases in the middle. CDR3 size: 19 residues. The chain's CDR3 is CASSLAITNSPLSTDTQYF. For the CDR3, the DNA is TGCGCCAGCAGCTTGGCAATCACTAACAGTCCGTTAAGCACAGATACGCAGTATTTT.

The CDR3 loop is CATSVPGQYGYTF. The CDR3 nucleotides read TGTGCCACCAGTGTCCCGGGACAGTATGGCTACACCTTC. The chain couples TRBV24-1 to TRBJ1-2; the match to TRBD1 covers 7 bases. Trimming took 5 bases from V and 5 from J; bases not matched to a gene: 4. The CDR3 length is 13 residues. Germline CDR1 reads KGHDR; CDR2 reads SFDVKD.

V and J are TRBV5-1 and TRBJ2-7; D is perhaps TRBD2 (6 bases). This CDR3 is 14 amino acids long. Germline values: CDR1 SGHRS, CDR2 YFSETQ. The V and J ends lost 4 bases and 3 bases respectively, with 14 bases between them. For the CDR3, the DNA is TGCGCCAGCAGCCCGACTAGGGGAAACTACGAGCAGTACTTC. Translated: CASSPTRGNYEQYF.

The chain carries TRBV20-1 and TRBJ1-1, with 7 nucleotides matching TRBD1. The germline V gene encodes CDR1 DFQATT and CDR2 SNEGSKA (reference sequence). The V and J ends lost 6 bases and 1 base, in that order; junction bases with no gene match: 5. This CDR3 comprises 13 residues. CDR3 residues: CSAPRQGNTEAFF. In DNA, the CDR3 is TGCAGTGCCCCGCGACAGGGGAACACTGAAGCTTTCTTT.

This rearrangement joins TRBV11-2 to TRBJ2-1, with TRBD1 identical over 10 bases. The CDR3 loop spans 16 amino acids. J gave up 4 bases and V 4 bases, and 7 bases lay outside the gene matches. Germline CDR1 and CDR2: SGHAT and FQNNGV. The CDR3 sequence is CASSSDLGQGYNEQFF. The CDR3 DNA is TGTGCCAGCAGCTCAGACCTGGGACAGGGGTACAATGAGCAGTTCTTC. Variable domain in full (rest from reference TRBV11-2 and TRBJ2-1): EAGVAQSPRYKIIEKRQSVAFWCNPISGHATLYWYQQILGQGPKLLIQFQNNGVVDDSQLPKDRFSAERLKGVDSTLKIQPAKLEDSAVYLCASSSDLGQGYNEQFFGPGTRLTVL.

There are a few counts of this clonotype. The chain uses TRBV28 and TRBJ1-2; TRBD1 aligns across 9 bases. Germline V gene lookup returns CDR1 MDHEN and CDR2 SYDVKM. The CDR3 totals 14 residues. The V segment lost 3 bases and the J segment 4 bases; nucleotides outside the gene matches: 3. Here the CDR3 reads CASSLGQGIYGYTF. The DNA of the CDR3 is TGTGCCAGCAGTTTGGGACAGGGTATCTATGGCTACACCTTC.

The chain combines TRBV28 with TRBJ1-3, with no clear D. The CDR3 length is 12 residues. Germline CDR1 is MDHEN and CDR2 is SYDVKM. V dropped 3 bases and J dropped 8 bases, with 8 bases sitting between them. The CDR3 sequence is CASSFVSDTIYF. DNA of the CDR3: TGTGCCAGCAGTTTTGTTTCAGACACCATATATTTT.

There are a few counts of this clonotype. The chain recombines TRBV5-1 with TRBJ1-6, with no clear D. The CDR3 covers 14 residues. Germline assignment: CDR1 SGHRS and CDR2 YFSETQ. V was trimmed by 0 bases and J by 2 bases, leaving 3 bases between them. The DNA for the CDR3 is TGCGCCAGCAGCTTGGAAGCCTATAATTCACCCCTCCACTTT. It codes for CASSLEAYNSPLHF.

The chain has TRBV6-6 and TRBJ1-5; no clear D gene. This CDR3 has 15 amino acids. Germline CDR1 reads MNHNY; CDR2 reads SVGAGI (reference sequence). V was cut by 8 bases and J by 7 bases, with 21 bases left in between. The CDR3 reads CASRDPTVRGQPQHF. The DNA for the CDR3 is TGTGCCAGCCGAGATCCAACAGTGAGAGGGCAGCCCCAGCATTTT.

As for this clonotype: This likely stems from a read error, as it lies one base from a far larger clone. The chain couples TRBV27 to TRBJ1-2; 10 bases are shared with TRBD1. After removal of 4 bases from V and 4 bases from J, the junction contained 3 bases not matched to a gene. This CDR3 is 14 amino acids long. Germline values: CDR1 MNHEY, CDR2 SMNVEV (reference sequence). In DNA, the CDR3 is TGTGCCAGCAGTTCCCGGACAGGGGGCTATGGCTACACCTTC. Its translation is CASSSRTGGYGYTF.

The chain couples TRBV12-3 or TRBV12-4 to TRBJ2-3; no firm D call. CDR3 size: 15 residues. V lost 2 bases and J lost 1, with 10 bases in between. The CDR3 loop reads CASSLMPSGTDTQYF. In nucleotides, the CDR3 is TGTGCCAGCAGTTTAATGCCCTCCGGCACAGATACGCAGTATTTT.